These 32 T cell receptor beta chains originate from one sample sequenced in a study of blood T cell repertoires in COVID-19. Assay: immunoSEQ multiplex PCR; the TCRdb copy retains only in-frame clones and omits some. The sample yields 130,000 to 150,000 clones, about three quarters seen once. Sample: peripheral blood. The receptor source for this set is an elderly man with acute or convalescent COVID-19.

V usage is TRBV6-6 and J usage is TRBJ1-2, with a possible D match to TRBD1 (6 bases). Trimming removed 1 base from V and 4 bases from J, with 13 bases in between. The CDR3 runs 15 residues. Germline CDR1 and CDR2: MNHNY and SVGAGI (reference sequence). For the CDR3, the DNA is TGTGCCAGCAGTTACTATCCAGGGGTTGGCTATGGCTACACCTTC. It specifies CASSYYPGVGYGYTF.

The rearrangement links TRBV30 to TRBJ1-3; D is unclear. The germline V gene encodes CDR1 GTSNPN and CDR2 SVGIG (reference sequence). V shed 4 bases and J shed 4 bases, with 8 bases lying between them. The CDR3 totals 12 residues. The CDR3 DNA sequence: TGTGCCTGGAACCCACAAGGAAACACCATATATTTT. Amino acids: CAWNPQGNTIYF.

The chain is built from TRBV7-2 and TRBJ2-7; tentative D call: TRBD1 (5 bases). Germline V gene data show CDR1 as SGHTA and CDR2 as FQGNSA. V lost 0 bases and J lost 3, with 18 bases in between. The CDR3 is 17 amino acids. CDR3 in amino acids: CASSLAVQGRSIYEQYF. CDR3 sequence (DNA): TGTGCCAGCAGCTTAGCGGTCCAGGGCCGAAGTATCTACGAGCAGTACTTC.

This clone was found once. The genes are TRBV7-9 and TRBJ2-5; TRBD1 matches at 7 bases. CDR1 SEHNR and CDR2 FQNEAQ come from the germline V gene (reference sequence). The V gene end was trimmed by 5 bases and the J gene end by 5 bases; junction bases not matched to a gene: 17. There are 17 residues in the CDR3. CDR3: CASSPPAGTALRETQYF. The CDR3 DNA follows: TGTGCCAGCAGCCCACCTGCCGGGACAGCACTCCGGGAGACCCAGTACTTC.

The rearrangement links TRBV5-1 to TRBJ1-1; D is perhaps TRBD1 (5 bases). The CDR3 length is 14 residues. Germline assignment: CDR1 SGHRS and CDR2 YFSETQ. The V and J ends lost 7 bases and 0 bases respectively, with 13 bases between them. CDR3: CASSWGELNTEAFF. In DNA form, the CDR3 reads TGCGCCAGCTCCTGGGGGGAGTTGAACACTGAAGCTTTCTTT.

The chain combines TRBV7-9 with TRBJ1-3; possible D gene TRBD1, 6 bases. V was trimmed by 4 bases and J by 0 bases, leaving 10 bases between them. CDR3 length: 15 residues. In germline, CDR1 is SEHNR, CDR2 FQNEAQ (reference sequence). CDR3 DNA: TGTGCCAGCAGCTCGGGACAAAACTCTGGAAACACCATATATTTT. Translating it yields CASSSGQNSGNTIYF.

The chain joins TRBV5-1 to TRBJ1-5; D is possibly TRBD1 (6 bases). The V and J ends lost 2 bases and 9 bases respectively, with 12 bases between them. The germline V gene encodes CDR1 SGHRS and CDR2 YFSETQ. This CDR3 contains 13 residues. In nucleotides, the CDR3 is TGCGCCAGCAGCTTAGGGGGGGCGAGGCCCCAGCATTTT. Translating it yields CASSLGGARPQHF. Full variable domain (outside the CDR3, taken from reference TRBV5-1 and TRBJ1-5): KAGVTQTPRYLIKTRGQQVTLSCSPISGHRSVSWYQQTPGQGLQFLFEYFSETQRNKGNFPGRFSGRQFSNSRSEMNVSTLELGDSALYLCASSLGGARPQHFGDGTRLSIL.

The J gene is TRBJ2-5, the V gene TRBV9; D gene uncertain. The CDR3 totals 14 residues. V was shortened by 4 bases and J by 5 bases, with 15 bases between the two germline ends. Germline V gene lookup returns CDR1 SGDLS and CDR2 YYNGEE. The CDR3, as DNA: TGTGCCAGCAGCCCCCACGAGTCTCGGGAGACCCAGTACTTC. This encodes CASSPHESRETQYF.

This chain connects TRBV4-2 to TRBJ1-6; D possibly corresponds to TRBD1 (6 bases). The V and J ends lost 0 bases and 7 bases respectively, with 13 bases between them. The CDR3 covers 16 residues. Germline V gives CDR1 LGHNA, CDR2 YNFKEQ. The CDR3 protein is CASSQDEGVRNSPLHF. DNA of the CDR3: TGTGCCAGCAGCCAAGATGAGGGGGTCAGAAATTCACCCCTCCACTTT.

The rearrangement links TRBV29-1 to TRBJ2-3; TRBD2 aligns across 9 bases. With V trimmed by 4 bases and J by 3 bases, 8 bases remained unmatched. Germline V gene data show CDR1 as SQVTM and CDR2 as ANQGSEA. CDR3 length equals 15 residues. For the CDR3, the DNA is TGCAGCGTTGTGAGGCTAGCGGGGATGACAGATACGCAGTATTTT. Its protein is CSVVRLAGMTDTQYF.

This clone was seen a few times. This rearrangement joins TRBV7-2 to TRBJ2-3; 9 positions agree with TRBD1. Germline V lookup: CDR1 SGHTA, CDR2 FQGNSA. After removal of 1 base from V and 6 bases from J, the junction contained 5 bases not matched to a gene. The length of the CDR3 is 15 residues. CDR3 region: CASSLDGTGSDTQYF. The DNA of the CDR3 is TGTGCCAGCAGCTTAGATGGGACAGGGTCTGATACGCAGTATTTT.

The chain carries TRBV6-5 and TRBJ1-5; D is ambiguous. Germline CDR1 and CDR2: MNHEY and SVGAGI. V shed 6 bases and J shed 4 bases, with 7 bases lying between them. The CDR3 consists of 12 residues. The chain's CDR3 is CASRQTNQPQHF. The DNA for the CDR3 is TGTGCCAGCAGACAGACAAATCAGCCCCAGCATTTT.

The chain couples TRBV6-1 to TRBJ2-3; D not resolved. The germline V gene has CDR1 MNHNS and CDR2 SASEGT. The ends were cut back, 3 bases at V and 5 bases at J, with 12 bases in the middle. The CDR3 contains 14 residues. CDR3 protein: CASSDLDLRDTQYF. In DNA, the CDR3 is TGTGCCAGCAGTGATCTTGACTTGCGAGATACGCAGTATTTT.

V is TRBV3-1 (or the pseudogene TRBV3-2) and J is TRBJ2-6; D call uncertain. The CDR3 runs 13 residues. CDR1 and CDR2 from the germline V gene are LGHDT and YNNKEL (reference sequence). V was trimmed by 4 bases and J by 7 bases, leaving 8 bases between them. The CDR3 nucleotides read TGTGCCAGCAGCCCGTCCGTAGCCAACGTCCTGACTTTC. Protein product: CASSPSVANVLTF.

J is TRBJ1-1 and V is TRBV28; no clear D. Per germline, CDR1 MDHEN and CDR2 SYDVKM. The CDR3 runs to 15 residues. The V end lost 10 bases, the J end lost 0 bases, and 18 bases lay between the germline ends. CDR3 sequence reads: CAIRLPQILNTEAFF. DNA of the CDR3: TGTGCCATCCGCCTCCCCCAGATTTTGAACACTGAAGCTTTCTTT. The full variable domain, with the rest looked up from reference TRBV28 and TRBJ1-1, is DVKVTQSSRYLVKRTGEKVFLECVQDMDHENMFWYRQDPGLGLRLIYFSYDVKMKEKGDIPEGYSVSREKKERFSLILESASTNQTSMYLCAIRLPQILNTEAFFGQGTRLTVV.

CDR3 loop: CASSQVNPNQPQHF. The DNA for the CDR3 is TGTGCCAGCAGTCAGGTCAACCCCAATCAGCCCCAGCATTTT. The gene calls are TRBV7-2 and TRBJ1-5; D gene uncertain. Germline assignment: CDR1 SGHTA and CDR2 FQGNSA. The V end lost 6 bases, the J end lost 3 bases, and 12 bases lay between the germline ends. The CDR3 has 14 amino acids.

This clone was picked up one time. This rearrangement joins TRBV24-1 to TRBJ2-3, with D possibly being TRBD2 (6 bases). The V end was cut by 3 bases, the J end by 3 bases, with 12 bases between. CDR1 and CDR2 from the germline V gene are KGHDR and SFDVKD. There are 15 residues in the CDR3. The CDR3 region has the DNA TGTGCCACCAGTGATCCGGGCGGGGCTACAGATACGCAGTATTTT. Protein product: CATSDPGGATDTQYF.

This chain uses TRBV15 with TRBJ1-4; D gene ambiguous. This CDR3 spans 19 amino acids. V lost 0 bases, J lost 4 bases, and 21 bases lay in between. CDR1 and CDR2 from the germline V gene are LNHNV and YYDKDF (reference sequence). CDR3 coding DNA: TGTGCCACCAGCAGAGAGGGGTTGGCAGGCCGGACTAATAATGAAAAACTGTTTTTT. Amino acids: CATSREGLAGRTNNEKLFF.

The chain joins TRBV10-3 to TRBJ1-1; D uncertain. Deletions cut 3 bases from V and 1 base from J, with 12 bases between. This CDR3 spans 15 amino acids. CDR1 is ENHRY, CDR2 SYGVKD, per germline. DNA of the CDR3: TGTGCCATCAGTGAAACGGGGAGGTCGAACACTGAAGCTTTCTTT. Translation: CAISETGRSNTEAFF.

The J gene is TRBJ2-1, the V gene TRBV7-9, with 7 bases aligning to TRBD1. J lost 3 bases, V lost 3 bases, and 2 bases had no gene match. Germline values: CDR1 SEHNR, CDR2 FQNEAQ (reference sequence). This CDR3 region has 14 residues. The CDR3 region has the DNA TGTGCCAGCAGCTTGACAGGGAACTACAATGAGCAGTTCTTC. Amino acid sequence: CASSLTGNYNEQFF.

This clone was seen once. The chain has TRBV9 and TRBJ2-7; D is unclear. The V end lost 4 bases, the J end lost 4 bases, and 21 bases lay between the germline ends. CDR3 length: 16 amino acids. In germline, CDR1 is SGDLS, CDR2 YYNGEE. CDR3: CASSPTMLGNGYEQYF. The DNA of the CDR3 is TGTGCCAGCAGCCCGACGATGTTGGGCAACGGATACGAGCAGTACTTC.

This clone was detected only once. This chain uses TRBV30 with TRBJ2-3, with TRBD1 matching over 7 bases. The CDR3 length is 16 residues. The V segment lost 3 bases and the J segment 0 bases; nucleotides outside the gene matches: 9. The germline V gene has CDR1 GTSNPN and CDR2 SVGIG (reference sequence). Here the CDR3 DNA reads TGTGCCTGGAGCACAGGGGATCGGGTTAGCACAGATACGCAGTATTTT. Translated, it gives CAWSTGDRVSTDTQYF.

This clone was counted between two and nine times. J is TRBJ1-6 and V is TRBV2; 8 bases agree with TRBD1. Germline CDR1 SNHLY, CDR2 FYNNEI. J lost 7 bases, V lost 3 bases, and 8 bases had no gene match. The CDR3 has 16 amino acids. The CDR3 loop reads CASSDTTGEGNSPLHF. In DNA form, the CDR3 reads TGTGCCAGCAGTGATACGACAGGGGAGGGGAATTCACCCCTCCACTTT.

Many counts were recorded for this clone. The V and J genes are TRBV2 and TRBJ2-6; 9 positions agree with TRBD1. Germline V gene lookup returns CDR1 SNHLY and CDR2 FYNNEI. J was trimmed by 0 bases and V by 6 bases; bases with no gene match: 12. This CDR3 comprises 19 residues. The CDR3 DNA reads TGTGCCAGCAGCATGATCCCGGGACAGGGACTCTCTGGGGCCAACGTCCTGACTTTC. Translated: CASSMIPGQGLSGANVLTF.

The chain uses TRBV10-3 and TRBJ2-3, with a possible D match to TRBD1 (5 bases). Germline CDR1 and CDR2: ENHRY and SYGVKD. Trimming left V 4 bases short and J 4 bases short, with 12 bases between. The CDR3 has 14 residues. The CDR3 sequence: CAISGGESPDTQYF. The CDR3 nucleotides read TGTGCCATCAGTGGGGGCGAGTCCCCAGATACGCAGTATTTT.

V usage is TRBV7-2 and J usage is TRBJ2-7; TRBD2 might be the D (7 bases). The CDR3 loop spans 14 amino acids. Germline V gives CDR1 SGHTA, CDR2 FQGNSA. Trimming left V 7 bases short and J 5 bases short, with 18 bases between. The DNA of the CDR3 is TGTGCCAGCACCTCGGGGAGGGGGATACACGAGCAGTACTTC. Translated, it gives CASTSGRGIHEQYF. The full variable domain, rest sourced from reference TRBV7-2 and TRBJ2-7, is GAGVSQSPSNKVTEKGKDVELRCDPISGHTALYWYRQSLGQGLEFLIYFQGNSAPDKSGLPSDRFSAERTGGSVSTLTIQRTQQEDSAVYLCASTSGRGIHEQYFGPGTRLTVT.

This clone was recorded a few times. The chain joins TRBV28 to TRBJ1-2, with 8 bases fitting TRBD1. Germline trimming cut 5 bases from V and 4 bases from J; bases unmatched to any gene: 9. The CDR3 extends over 15 amino acids. The germline V gene encodes CDR1 MDHEN and CDR2 SYDVKM. Written as DNA, the CDR3 is TGTGCCAGCAGTCGGTCCCGGACAGGGTCCTATGGCTACACCTTC. The encoded protein is CASSRSRTGSYGYTF.

The V gene is TRBV11-2, the J gene TRBJ2-1, with 10 bases lining up with TRBD2. The CDR3 consists of 16 residues. The V gene end was trimmed by 4 bases and the J gene end by 7 bases; junction bases not matched to a gene: 10. Germline V lookup: CDR1 SGHAT, CDR2 FQNNGV. Written as DNA, the CDR3 is TGTGCCAGCAGCTCCCTCCCCAGCGGGGGGGCGAATGAGCAGTTCTTC. Residues: CASSSLPSGGANEQFF.

The chain couples TRBV28 to TRBJ2-3; TRBD2 matches 7 bases. Germline loops: CDR1 MDHEN, CDR2 SYDVKM. Trimming took 4 bases from V and 7 from J; bases not matched to a gene: 14. This CDR3 is 16 amino acids long. For the CDR3, the DNA is TGTGCCAGCAGTTCCCTCCTTGGGGGGGGAAGTAATACGCAGTATTTT. Translation: CASSSLLGGGSNTQYF.

The CDR3 spells CASSPRTGTNTEAFF. In DNA form, the CDR3 reads TGTGCCAGCTCACCTAGGACAGGGACGAACACTGAAGCTTTCTTT. This chain joins TRBV18 and TRBJ1-1, with TRBD1 identical over 8 bases. This CDR3 is built from 15 residues. In germline, CDR1 is KGHSH, CDR2 LQKENI. J gave up 1 base and V 3 bases, and 4 bases lay outside the gene matches.

This clone was observed a handful of times. The chain joins TRBV11-2 to TRBJ1-2; the match to TRBD1 covers 8 bases. The germline V gene encodes CDR1 SGHAT and CDR2 FQNNGV. Trimming removed 5 bases from V and 3 bases from J; junction bases left unmatched: 8. The CDR3 is made up of 15 amino acids. DNA of the CDR3: TGTGCCAGCAGCCTCCGGACAGGGTACGACTATGGCTACACCTTC. Protein: CASSLRTGYDYGYTF.

This clone was picked up a small number of times. The chain is built from TRBV7-9 and TRBJ1-5, with D possibly TRBD1 on 5 matching bases. The CDR3 is 16 residues long. V lost 1 base and J lost 0, with 10 bases in between. The germline V gene has CDR1 SEHNR and CDR2 FQNEAQ (reference sequence). The CDR3 reads CASSLGQGDSNQPQHF. The CDR3 region has the DNA TGTGCCAGCAGCTTAGGCCAGGGTGATAGCAATCAGCCCCAGCATTTT.